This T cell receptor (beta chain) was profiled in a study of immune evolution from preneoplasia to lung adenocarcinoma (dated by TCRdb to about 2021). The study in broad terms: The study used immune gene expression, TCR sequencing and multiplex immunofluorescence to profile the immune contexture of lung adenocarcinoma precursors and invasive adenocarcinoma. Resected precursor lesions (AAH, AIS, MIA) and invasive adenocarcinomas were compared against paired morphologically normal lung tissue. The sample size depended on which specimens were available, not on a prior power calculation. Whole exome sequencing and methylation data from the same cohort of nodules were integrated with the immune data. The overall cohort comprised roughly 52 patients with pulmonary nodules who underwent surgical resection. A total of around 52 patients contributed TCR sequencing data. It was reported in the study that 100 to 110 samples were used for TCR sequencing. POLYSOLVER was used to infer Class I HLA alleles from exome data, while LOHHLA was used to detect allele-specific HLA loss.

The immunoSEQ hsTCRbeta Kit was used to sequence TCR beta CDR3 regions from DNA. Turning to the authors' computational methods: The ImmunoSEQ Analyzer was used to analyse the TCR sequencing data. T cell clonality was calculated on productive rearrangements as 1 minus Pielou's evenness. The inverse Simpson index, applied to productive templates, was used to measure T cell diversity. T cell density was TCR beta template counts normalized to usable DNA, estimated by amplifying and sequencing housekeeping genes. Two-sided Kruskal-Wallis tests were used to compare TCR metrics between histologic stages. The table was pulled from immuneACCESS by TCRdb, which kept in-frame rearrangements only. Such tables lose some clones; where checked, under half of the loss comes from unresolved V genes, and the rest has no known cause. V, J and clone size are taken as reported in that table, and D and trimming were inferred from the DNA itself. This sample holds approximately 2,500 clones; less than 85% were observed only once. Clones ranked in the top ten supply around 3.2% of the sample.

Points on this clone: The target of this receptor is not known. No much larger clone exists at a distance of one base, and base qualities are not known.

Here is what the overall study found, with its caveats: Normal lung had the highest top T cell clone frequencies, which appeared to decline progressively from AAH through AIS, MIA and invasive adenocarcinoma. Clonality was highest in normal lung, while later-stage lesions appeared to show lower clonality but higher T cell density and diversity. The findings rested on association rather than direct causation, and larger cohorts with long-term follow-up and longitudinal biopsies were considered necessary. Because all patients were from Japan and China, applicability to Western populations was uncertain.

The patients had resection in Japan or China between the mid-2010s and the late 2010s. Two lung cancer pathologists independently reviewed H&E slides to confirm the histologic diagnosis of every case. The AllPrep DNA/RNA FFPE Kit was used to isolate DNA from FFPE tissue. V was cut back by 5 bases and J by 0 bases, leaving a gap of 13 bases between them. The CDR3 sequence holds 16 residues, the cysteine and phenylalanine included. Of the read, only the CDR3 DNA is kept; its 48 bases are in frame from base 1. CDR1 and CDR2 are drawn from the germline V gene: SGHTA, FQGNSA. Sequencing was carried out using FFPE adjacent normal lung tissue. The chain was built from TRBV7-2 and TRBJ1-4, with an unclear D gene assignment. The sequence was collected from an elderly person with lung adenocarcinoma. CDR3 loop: CASSPRRVATNEKLFF. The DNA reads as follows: TGTGCCAGCAGCCCCAGGCGGGTCGCAACTAATGAAAAACTGTTTTTT.